This T cell receptor (beta chain) was identified in a study of T cell responses to AZD1222 COVID-19 vaccine. General observations from the study: There were mostly white British donors and more females than males, and clonal diversity was possibly underestimated.

Measured with immunoSEQ multiplex PCR; TCRdb has only the in-frame clones, and not every one. Seen here are about 190,000 clones, around 87% observed once, and the top ten hold 6% to 8%. This clone was seen more than once but under ten times. The antigen is undetermined. Germline V gene sequence: CDR1 SGHNT, CDR2 YYREEE (reference sequence). Trimming removed 0 bases at V and 6 bases at J, with 7 bases between. The CDR3 contains 14 residues. The sequenced sample was peripheral blood, obtained on day 0 of AZD1222 vaccination. This TCR came from an adult in good health. The rearrangement joins TRBV5-4 to TRBJ1-6; tentative D call: TRBD1 (5 bases). As DNA, the CDR3 is TGTGCCAGCAGCTTGGCGGGGGTTAATTCACCCCTCCACTTT. Translated, it gives CASSLAGVNSPLHF.